A single sample gave rise to the 29 T cell receptor beta chains below, sequenced in a study of T-cell reconstitution after alpha-beta-depleted transplantation in children. Unique molecular identifiers were incorporated when the TCRbeta library was constructed. TCRdb reanalysed the PCR reads using MiXCR and keeps one entry per CDR3 protein. The table shows about 360,000 distinct CDR3 sequences, with about an eighth occurring only once. Here the sequenced sample was PBMCs, taken from the stem cell graft. The receptors stem from a human donor who donated a stem cell graft to a child with Fanconi anemia.

The gene calls are TRBV7-2 and TRBJ2-1, with a possible D match to TRBD1 (6 bases). Looked up from germline, CDR1 is SGHTA and CDR2 is FQGNSA. This CDR3 spans 13 amino acids. V lost 3 bases, J lost 5 bases, and 8 bases lay in between. CDR3 sequence: CASSFGGHNEQFF. CDR3 sequence (DNA): TGTGCCAGCAGCTTTGGGGGCCACAATGAGCAGTTCTTC.

In its sample, this clonotype was seen a few times. The chain carries TRBV5-1 and TRBJ1-1, with 7 bases lining up with TRBD1. The CDR3 has 14 residues. CDR1 is SGHRS and CDR2 is YFSETQ in the germline V gene. The trim removed 0 bases at V and 10 bases at J, leaving 9 bases unmatched. The CDR3 nucleotides read TGCGCCAGCAGCTTGGAGGGGGCGCCCGGGAGAGCTTTCTTT. Protein: CASSLEGAPGRAFF. The full variable domain, in which reference TRBV5-1 and TRBJ1-1 provide the parts outside the CDR3, is KAGVTQTPRYLIKTRGQQVTLSCSPISGHRSVSWYQQTPGQGLQFLFEYFSETQRNKGNFPGRFSGRQFSNSRSEMNVSTLELGDSALYLCASSLEGAPGRAFFGQGTRLTVV.

This clonotype was counted at least ten times. The chain joins TRBV7-9 to TRBJ1-1; TRBD1 matches at 7 bases. The J segment lost 0 bases and the V segment lost 5 bases, leaving 6 bases of the junction unmatched. This CDR3 region has 15 residues. CDR1 is SEHNR and CDR2 is FQNEAQ in the germline V gene (reference sequence). The CDR3 DNA reads as TGTGCCAGCAGCACAGACAGGGACCTGAACACTGAAGCTTTCTTT. Its protein product is CASSTDRDLNTEAFF.

The chain links TRBV7-7 to TRBJ2-7, with D possibly matching TRBD1 (6 bases). Per the germline V gene, CDR1 is SSHAT and CDR2 is FNYEAQ (reference sequence). The CDR3 is 13 residues long. The V end was cut by 1 base, the J end by 7 bases, with 11 bases between. CDR3 nucleotides: TGTGCCAGCAGCTTAGACCAGGGGCGTGAGCAGTACTTC. As protein: CASSLDQGREQYF.

Many counts were recorded for this clonotype. The gene calls are TRBV29-1 and TRBJ2-1; tentative D call: TRBD2 (6 bases). The CDR3 spans 13 residues. Germline assignment: CDR1 SQVTM and CDR2 ANQGSEA. Trimming shortened V by 5 bases and J by 5 bases, and 13 bases separated the two germline ends. The CDR3 loop is CSVKRVADNEQFF. In nucleotides, the CDR3 is TGCAGCGTTAAAAGGGTAGCGGACAATGAGCAGTTCTTC.

This clonotype occurred many times. V usage is TRBV7-9 and J usage is TRBJ2-5, with D perhaps assigned TRBD1 or TRBD2 (6 bases each). CDR1 and CDR2 (germline): SEHNR, FQNEAQ (reference sequence). CDR3 size: 15 residues. Trimming took off 5 bases at V and 2 bases at J, with 15 bases between the two ends. CDR3 DNA sequence: TGTGCCAGCAGCCCAGGGGATGGGGGGCAAGAGACCCAGTACTTC. It translates to CASSPGDGGQETQYF.

The sample holds a few counts of this clonotype. The V call is TRBV20-1, the J call TRBJ1-2, with TRBD1 as a possible D gene (5 bases). CDR3 length: 13 residues. Germline CDR1 reads DFQATT; CDR2 reads SNEGSKA (reference sequence). The V and J ends lost 1 base and 4 bases respectively, with 10 bases between them. The CDR3 spells CSARGTGGYGYTF. The DNA for the CDR3 is TGCAGTGCTAGAGGGACGGGGGGCTATGGCTACACCTTC.

In this sample, this clonotype turned up many times. The chain couples TRBV12-3 or TRBV12-4 to TRBJ1-5; no definite D call. The CDR3 sequence is 15 residues long. The V and J ends lost 6 bases and 4 bases respectively, with 16 bases between them. The CDR3 sequence: CASSPSKGRNQPQHF. DNA of the CDR3: TGTGCCAGCAGCCCTTCAAAGGGAAGGAATCAGCCCCAGCATTTT.

This clonotype was seen more than once but under ten times. This chain uses TRBV5-1 with TRBJ2-3; D unclear. The V gene's germline CDR1 is SGHRS and CDR2 YFSETQ. The CDR3 contains 16 residues. V was clipped by 3 bases and J by 2 bases, with 16 bases between them. DNA for the CDR3: TGCGCCAGCAGCTCAAGGATCAGCCAATTCACAGATACGCAGTATTTT. Its protein product is CASSSRISQFTDTQYF.

The chain links TRBV14 to TRBJ2-3; weak D call: TRBD1 (5 bases). There are 13 residues in the CDR3. CDR1 SGHDN and CDR2 FVKESK come from the germline V gene. V was pared by 8 bases and J by 0 bases, with 9 bases between. Here the CDR3 reads CASRQTSTDTQYF. Here the CDR3 DNA reads TGTGCCAGCCGACAGACTAGCACAGATACGCAGTATTTT.

This clonotype was seen once. A much more abundant neighbour one base away suggests this may be a read error. V gene TRBV6-1 combines with J gene TRBJ2-3, with a possible D match to TRBD2 (6 bases). The germline CDR1 and CDR2 sequences are MNHNS and SASEGT. The CDR3 consists of 15 residues. The CDR3 region has the DNA TGTGCCAGCAGTGCCCCAATAACTAGCATAGATACGCAGTATTTT. Residues: CASSAPITSIDTQYF.

This clonotype was observed at least ten times. The chain has TRBV29-1 and TRBJ2-3; 8 nucleotides match TRBD1. V was pared by 7 bases and J by 5 bases, with 2 bases of the junction left unmatched. Germline CDR1 SQVTM, CDR2 ANQGSEA. The CDR3 length is 11 residues. CDR3: CSGDRGDTQYF. In DNA, the CDR3 is TGCAGCGGAGACAGGGGAGATACGCAGTATTTT.

V usage is TRBV12-3 or TRBV12-4 and J usage is TRBJ2-1; no clear D gene. V lost 6 bases to trimming and J lost 0 bases, with 18 bases between them. CDR3 size: 17 residues. The CDR3 DNA reads TGTGCCAGCAGCCCCCACTCCGGCCGGAGCTCCTACAATGAGCAGTTCTTC. This encodes CASSPHSGRSSYNEQFF.

Only a few counts were recorded for this clonotype. The chain uses TRBV5-4 and TRBJ1-6; D not resolved. CDR3 length: 14 amino acids. V was pared by 3 bases and J by 7 bases, with 11 bases between. The germline CDR1 and CDR2 sequences are SGHNT and YYREEE (reference sequence). The CDR3 sequence is CASSSTRGNSPLHF. The CDR3 DNA is TGTGCCAGCAGCTCTACTCGAGGAAATTCACCCCTCCACTTT.

This clonotype was counted between two and nine times. The chain recombines TRBV9 with TRBJ2-3; no reliable D call. V was shortened by 1 base and J by 2 bases, with 5 bases between the two germline ends. CDR3 length: 13 residues. CDR1 SGDLS and CDR2 YYNGEE come from the germline V gene. The CDR3 coding sequence is TGTGCCAGCAGCGTAACCCTCACAGATACGCAGTATTTT. Protein: CASSVTLTDTQYF.

This sequence joins TRBV6-5 and TRBJ2-1; possibly TRBD2 for D (5 bases). The CDR3 totals 16 residues. The germline V and J ends were trimmed by 2 bases and 8 bases, with 19 bases remaining between them. Germline CDR1 reads MNHEY; CDR2 reads SVGAGI. CDR3 sequence: CASSYTDFPNTDEQFF. The CDR3 region has the DNA TGTGCCAGCAGTTACACGGACTTCCCCAATACGGATGAGCAGTTCTTC.

In this sample, this clonotype turned up a few times. In DNA form, the CDR3 reads TGCGCCAGCAGCCAAGTCCCAGGGGGTACCTACGAGCAGTACTTC. Amino acid sequence: CASSQVPGGTYEQYF. This chain joins TRBV4-1 and TRBJ2-7; 7 nucleotides match TRBD1. J was trimmed by 2 bases and V by 1 base; bases with no gene match: 5. This CDR3 is built from 15 residues. Germline CDR1 MGHRA, CDR2 YSYEKL.

This chain connects TRBV12-3 or TRBV12-4 to TRBJ2-1; no clear D. Trimming removed 6 bases from V and 6 bases from J, with 12 bases in between. CDR3 length: 13 amino acids. CDR3 protein: CASSRILGNEQFF. DNA of the CDR3: TGTGCCAGCAGCCGGATTTTAGGCAATGAGCAGTTCTTC.

This clonotype has only a few counts. The chain links TRBV12-3 or TRBV12-4 to TRBJ2-1; 12 nucleotides match TRBD2. The ends lost 8 bases at V and 7 bases at J; junction bases unmatched: 3. This CDR3 comprises 13 residues. The CDR3 bases are TGTGCCAGCCGGACTAGCGGGGTTAATGAGCAGTTCTTC. Encoded protein: CASRTSGVNEQFF.

V usage is TRBV3-1 and J usage is TRBJ2-2; no definite D call. CDR1 LGHDT and CDR2 YNNKEL come from the germline V gene (reference sequence). V was clipped by 4 bases and J by 6 bases, with 9 bases between them. CDR3 length: 13 residues. The CDR3 reads CASSRQGSGELFF. CDR3 coding DNA: TGTGCCAGCAGCCGACAAGGGTCCGGGGAGCTGTTTTTT.

This clonotype was observed many times. Here the CDR3 reads CASSDQPYEQYF. In nucleotides, the CDR3 is TGTGCCAGCAGTGACCAGCCCTACGAGCAGTACTTC. The chain links TRBV2 to TRBJ2-7, with D unclear. Trimming left V 3 bases short and J 2 bases short, with 5 bases between. The CDR3 length is 12 residues. Germline CDR1 SNHLY, CDR2 FYNNEI.

This clonotype was seen more than once but under ten times. The chain carries TRBV25-1 and TRBJ2-7; D not resolved. The CDR3 covers 10 residues. The V end lost 4 bases, the J end lost 12 bases, and 10 bases lay between the germline ends. CDR1 is MGHDK, CDR2 SYGVNS, per germline. The CDR3 loop is CASSVPERYF. The CDR3 DNA follows: TGTGCCAGCAGTGTGCCCGAACGGTACTTC.

This clonotype was seen a few times. The CDR3 DNA sequence: TGTGCCAGCAGCTACGGGACTAGCGGGGGGCTCCAAGAGACCCAGTACTTC. Translated: CASSYGTSGGLQETQYF. The chain carries TRBV6-2 or TRBV6-3 and TRBJ2-5; 15 bases match TRBD2. CDR1 and CDR2 from the germline V gene are MNHEY and SVGEGT. The junction had 6 bases not matched to a gene; V was cut back by 6 bases and J by 1 base. This CDR3 has 17 residues.

This clonotype was counted between two and nine times. Here the CDR3 DNA reads TGTGCCAGCAGCGTTAAAACCTCACAGGGGCGTTTCGCACTAACTGAAGCTTTCTTT. Translated, it gives CASSVKTSQGRFALTEAFF. The chain recombines TRBV9 with TRBJ1-1, with 7 positions matching TRBD1. V was pared by 2 bases and J by 5 bases, with 21 bases of the junction left unmatched. The CDR3 is made up of 19 amino acids. CDR1 SGDLS and CDR2 YYNGEE come from the germline V gene. Together with reference TRBV9 and TRBJ1-1, the CDR3 gives the full variable domain: DSGVTQTPKHLITATGQRVTLRCSPRSGDLSVYWYQQSLDQGLQFLIQYYNGEERAKGNILERFSAQQFPDLHSELNLSSLELGDSALYFCASSVKTSQGRFALTEAFFGQGTRLTVV.

The chain couples TRBV15 to TRBJ2-5; maybe TRBD1 (6 bases). Trimming removed 1 base at V and 3 bases at J, with 9 bases between. CDR1 is LNHNV and CDR2 is YYDKDF in the germline V gene (reference sequence). CDR3 length: 14 amino acids. CDR3 DNA: TGTGCCACCAGCAGAGTGGGGGCGAAAGAGACCCAGTACTTC. Amino acid sequence: CATSRVGAKETQYF.

This clonotype was counted between two and nine times. This CDR3 reads CASSLSKGRYEQYF. CDR3 coding DNA: TGTGCCAGCAGCTTATCTAAAGGGAGATACGAGCAGTACTTC. This sequence joins TRBV11-3 and TRBJ2-7; tentatively, D is TRBD2 (5 bases). Trimming took 2 bases from V and 4 from J, leaving 12 bases between them. This CDR3 spans 14 amino acids. Germline CDR1 and CDR2: SGHNT and YENEEA.

This clonotype was counted between two and nine times. CDR3 in DNA: TGTGCCAGCAGTTACCTGGGGCGCTCTGGGGCCAACGTCCTGACTTTC. Its translation: CASSYLGRSGANVLTF. The rearrangement joins TRBV6-5 to TRBJ2-6, with TRBD1 as a possible D gene (5 bases). The CDR3 spans 16 residues. The V gene's germline CDR1 is MNHEY and CDR2 SVGAGI. The ends were cut back, 2 bases at V and 0 bases at J, with 8 bases in the middle.

This rearrangement joins TRBV27 to TRBJ2-5; no firm D call. V lost 4 bases to trimming and J lost 2 bases, with 8 bases between them. Germline V gene data show CDR1 as MNHEY and CDR2 as SMNVEV (reference sequence). CDR3 length: 13 residues. For the CDR3, the DNA is TGTGCCAGCAGTTCGATCAATCAAGAGACCCAGTACTTC. It is translated as CASSSINQETQYF.

The genes are TRBV6-6 and TRBJ1-4; D call uncertain. V was cut by 8 bases and J by 0 bases, with 7 bases left in between. Germline CDR1 reads MNHNY; CDR2 reads SVGAGI (reference sequence). CDR3 length: 13 amino acids. In DNA, the CDR3 is TGTGCCAGCGGTCGACCAACTAATGAAAAACTGTTTTTT. This translates into CASGRPTNEKLFF.